The 18 T cell receptor beta chains in this list originate from one sample, sequenced in a study of blood T cell repertoires in COVID-19. Data came from immunoSEQ multiplex PCR; TCRdb stores just in-frame clones and leaves some out. This table has under 300,000 clones, 86% appearing once. Sequenced input: peripheral blood. The receptors were sampled from a man aged 55 to 70 with acute or convalescent COVID-19.

This clone has a single count. The chain links TRBV5-5 to TRBJ1-2; D is possibly TRBD1 (5 bases). The ends were cut back, 6 bases at V and 5 bases at J, with 14 bases in the middle. Germline loops: CDR1 SGHKS, CDR2 YYEKEE (reference sequence). CDR3 length equals 13 residues. CDR3 in DNA: TGTGCCAGCAACCCAGGGTTTAGGTATGGCTACACCTTC. Its translation: CASNPGFRYGYTF.

This sequence joins TRBV5-8 and TRBJ1-4; D gene uncertain. The CDR3 is 15 residues long. Germline CDR1 SGHTS, CDR2 YDEGEE. V was cut by 0 bases and J by 8 bases, with 14 bases left in between. CDR3 loop: CASSLADSLREKLFF. The CDR3 bases are TGTGCCAGCAGCTTGGCGGACTCATTGCGCGAAAAACTGTTTTTT.

The V and J genes are TRBV14 and TRBJ2-5; possible D gene TRBD1, 5 bases. CDR3 size: 13 residues. V was pared by 2 bases and J by 6 bases, with 10 bases between. Germline V gene data show CDR1 as SGHDN and CDR2 as FVKESK. This CDR3 reads CASSQQGLKTQYF. The CDR3 DNA reads TGTGCCAGCAGCCAACAGGGTTTGAAGACCCAGTACTTC. Together with reference TRBV14 and TRBJ2-5, the CDR3 gives the full variable domain: EAGVTQFPSHSVIEKGQTVTLRCDPISGHDNLYWYRRVMGKEIKFLLHFVKESKQDESGMPNNRFLAERTGGTYSTLKVQPAELEDSGVYFCASSQQGLKTQYFGPGTRLLVL.

V and J are TRBV4-3 and TRBJ1-2; D not resolved. Germline V gene sequence: CDR1 LGHNA, CDR2 YSLEER. This CDR3 spans 12 amino acids. Trimming removed 0 bases from V and 7 bases from J, with 6 bases in between. The CDR3 sequence: CASSQDRAGYTF. The CDR3 DNA is TGCGCCAGCAGCCAAGATCGCGCTGGCTACACCTTC.

CDR3 protein: CASSELIAGGADTQYF. The DNA of the CDR3 is TGTGCCAGCAGTGAATTGATAGCGGGAGGTGCAGATACGCAGTATTTT. The V gene is TRBV25-1, the J gene TRBJ2-3, with 10 bases lining up with TRBD2. The CDR3 extends over 16 amino acids. Germline V CDR1 and CDR2: MGHDK, SYGVNS. V was clipped by 1 base and J by 4 bases; unmatched bases: 5.

This chain connects TRBV6-2 or TRBV6-3 to TRBJ2-7, with D perhaps TRBD1 (7 bases). This CDR3 region has 16 residues. Germline CDR1 and CDR2: MNHEY and SVGEGT. Trimming took off 0 bases at V and 0 bases at J, with 12 bases between the two ends. This CDR3 reads CASSYSGGGGSYEQYF. In nucleotides, the CDR3 is TGTGCCAGCAGTTACTCCGGAGGGGGCGGCTCCTACGAGCAGTACTTC.

This clone was found a few times. The rearrangement uses TRBV5-8 and TRBJ1-1; a possible D gene is TRBD1 (5 bases). The germline CDR1 and CDR2 sequences are SGHTS and YDEGEE. This CDR3 is built from 15 residues. V shed 2 bases and J shed 5 bases, with 16 bases lying between them. The CDR3 bases are TGTGCCAGCAGCTTCATCGGGGGGAAGGGTACTGAAGCTTTCTTT. This translates into CASSFIGGKGTEAFF.

This clone was seen more than once but under ten times. The chain carries TRBV19 and TRBJ1-4, with TRBD1 identical over 8 bases. Germline V lookup: CDR1 LNHDA, CDR2 SQIVND (reference sequence). The V and J ends lost 3 bases and 2 bases, in that order; junction bases with no gene match: 2. The CDR3 is 15 amino acids. The CDR3 loop is CASSIDRGTNEKLFF. The CDR3 DNA reads TGTGCCAGTAGTATTGACAGGGGTACTAATGAAAAACTGTTTTTT.

The V gene is TRBV21-1, the J gene TRBJ2-5; the D call TRBD1 from the table was never checked on the DNA. TRBV21-1 counts as a pseudogene. This CDR3 region has 17 residues. The CDR3 nucleotides are TGTGCCAGCAGCAGCAAGTCAGGGACAGGGGGGGCGGAGACCCAGTACTTC. It translates to CASSSKSGTGGAETQYF.

The CDR3 sequence is CASSLNREDTQYF. The CDR3 DNA is TGTGCCAGCAGCCTAAATAGGGAGGATACGCAGTATTTT. This chain joins TRBV7-6 and TRBJ2-3, with D tentatively TRBD2 (5 bases). The CDR3 runs 13 residues. V shed 5 bases and J shed 6 bases, with 12 bases lying between them. Germline values: CDR1 SGHVS, CDR2 FNYEAQ.

The chain combines TRBV30 with TRBJ1-4; 9 nucleotides align to TRBD1. Germline assignment: CDR1 GTSNPN and CDR2 SVGIG (reference sequence). This CDR3 is built from 14 residues. Unmatched junction bases numbered 7, after V lost 3 bases and J lost 8 bases. DNA for the CDR3: TGTGCCTGGAGCAACGGACAGGGGAACGAAAAACTGTTTTTT. It encodes CAWSNGQGNEKLFF. The whole variable domain, filled in from reference TRBV30 and TRBJ1-4, reads SQTIHQWPATLVQPVGSPLSLECTVEGTSNPNLYWYRQAAGRGLQLLFYSVGIGQISSEVPQNLSASRPQDRQFILSSKKLLLSDSGFYLCAWSNGQGNEKLFFGSGTQLSVL.

The chain combines TRBV7-2 with TRBJ2-1; 13 nucleotides agree with TRBD2. The CDR3 loop spans 19 amino acids. CDR1 is SGHTA and CDR2 is FQGNSA in the germline V gene. J was trimmed by 0 bases and V by 5 bases; bases with no gene match: 10. The CDR3 is CASSGRTSGGLSSYNEQFF. The CDR3 DNA reads as TGTGCCAGCAGCGGCCGGACTAGCGGGGGCCTTAGCTCCTACAATGAGCAGTTCTTC.

The rearrangement links TRBV11-3 to TRBJ1-3; 8 nucleotides line up with TRBD1. V shed 5 bases and J 0 bases; nucleotides not matched to a gene: 9. The CDR3 has 17 amino acids. Per germline, CDR1 SGHNT and CDR2 YENEEA. This chain's CDR3 is CASSHPGTGSSGNTIYF. The DNA for the CDR3 is TGTGCCAGCAGCCATCCCGGGACAGGTTCCTCTGGAAACACCATATATTTT.

The gene calls are TRBV5-1 and TRBJ1-6; TRBD1 aligns across 7 bases. The ends lost 4 bases at V and 5 bases at J; junction bases unmatched: 3. The germline V gene encodes CDR1 SGHRS and CDR2 YFSETQ. The CDR3 runs to 14 residues. DNA for the CDR3: TGCGCCAGCAGCCGGGACAGAAATAATTCACCCCTCCACTTT. Translated, it gives CASSRDRNNSPLHF.

This chain links TRBV10-3 with TRBJ2-7; 9 bases match TRBD1. The CDR3 length is 15 residues. V shed 2 bases, J shed 3 bases, and the junction held 5 bases outside the gene matches. The germline V gene encodes CDR1 ENHRY and CDR2 SYGVKD. CDR3 DNA: TGTGCCATCAGTGAGATACAGGGGGCAAGCTACGAGCAGTACTTC. Amino acids: CAISEIQGASYEQYF.

This chain links TRBV7-6 with TRBJ2-1, with 11 bases identical to TRBD2. The CDR3 is made up of 17 amino acids. Germline assignment: CDR1 SGHVS and CDR2 FNYEAQ. J gave up 4 bases and V 4 bases, and 9 bases lay outside the gene matches. Here the CDR3 reads CASSSWTSGRSYNEQFF. The CDR3 coding sequence is TGTGCCAGCAGCTCCTGGACTAGCGGGCGATCTTACAATGAGCAGTTCTTC.

In this sample, this clone turned up a few times. The rearrangement links TRBV28 to TRBJ2-7; D might be TRBD2 (5 bases). CDR3 length: 16 residues. V was shortened by 2 bases and J by 4 bases, with 18 bases between the two germline ends. Germline values: CDR1 MDHEN, CDR2 SYDVKM. For the CDR3, the DNA is TGTGCCAGCAGTTTAAGTCGGGGTGTCTCCGCGTACGAGCAGTACTTC. Amino acids: CASSLSRGVSAYEQYF.

This clone was counted only a few times. The V call is TRBV27, the J call TRBJ2-2, with 10 bases fitting TRBD2. The length of the CDR3 is 16 residues. V was pared by 2 bases and J by 4 bases, with 4 bases of the junction left unmatched. Germline V CDR1 and CDR2: MNHEY, SMNVEV (reference sequence). The CDR3 bases are TGTGCCAGCAGTTTAAGCCTAGCGGGAGCCACCGGGGAGCTGTTTTTT. Residues: CASSLSLAGATGELFF.